This TCR beta chain came from a study of CD8+ T cells in alopecia areata. As for the study in general: It was oral tofacitinib, at 5 to 10 mg twice daily, that treated patients received. Using the percentage of affected scalp area, treated patients' severity was scored.

Sequencing used cDNA as its template, made by extracting RNA and reverse transcribing it. The data were produced by immunoSEQ multiplex PCR, yet TCRdb's version contains in-frame clones alone and is incomplete. The sample lists about 160,000 clones; around three fifths were seen once. Study observations and caveats: Whereas mice showed it more clearly, TCR sharing across patients was murkier, possibly because of HLA.

Documented treatment: oral pan-JAK inhibitor, 5-10 mg twice daily. Collected material from alopecia areata patients comprised lesional scalp punch biopsies and peripheral blood. The CDR3 loop spans 13 amino acids. V lost 9 bases and J 6 bases, leaving 19 bases between the germline ends. Germline assignment: CDR1 SGHRS and CDR2 YFSETQ. A remark on this clone: Its specificity is unknown.

The origin of this receptor is a human donor with alopecia areata. The V gene is TRBV5-1, the J gene TRBJ2-7; possible D gene TRBD1, 6 bases. Sequenced here: CD4+ T cells sorted from blood, sampled at week 4, from a patient treated with tofacitinib. In DNA form, the CDR3 reads TGCGCCACCTCCGAGGCGCAGGGGAGCGAGCAGTACTTC. Amino acids: CATSEAQGSEQYF.